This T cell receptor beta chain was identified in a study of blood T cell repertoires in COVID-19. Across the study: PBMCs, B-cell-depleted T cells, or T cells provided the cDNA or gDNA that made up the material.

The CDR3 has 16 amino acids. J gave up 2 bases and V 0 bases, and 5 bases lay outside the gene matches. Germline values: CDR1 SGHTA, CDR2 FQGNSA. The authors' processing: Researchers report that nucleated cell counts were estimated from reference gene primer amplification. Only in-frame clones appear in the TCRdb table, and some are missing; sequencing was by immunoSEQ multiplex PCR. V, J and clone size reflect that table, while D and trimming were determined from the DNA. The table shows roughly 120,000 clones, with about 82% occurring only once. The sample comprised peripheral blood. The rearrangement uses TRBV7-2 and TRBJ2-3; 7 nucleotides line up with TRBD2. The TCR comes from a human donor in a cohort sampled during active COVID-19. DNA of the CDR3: TGTGCCAGCAGCTTAGCCCAAGCGGGAACCACAGATACGCAGTATTTT. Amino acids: CASSLAQAGTTDTQYF. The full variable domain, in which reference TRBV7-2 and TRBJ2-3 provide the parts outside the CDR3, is GAGVSQSPSNKVTEKGKDVELRCDPISGHTALYWYRQSLGQGLEFLIYFQGNSAPDKSGLPSDRFSAERTGGSVSTLTIQRTQQEDSAVYLCASSLAQAGTTDTQYFGPGTRLTVL.